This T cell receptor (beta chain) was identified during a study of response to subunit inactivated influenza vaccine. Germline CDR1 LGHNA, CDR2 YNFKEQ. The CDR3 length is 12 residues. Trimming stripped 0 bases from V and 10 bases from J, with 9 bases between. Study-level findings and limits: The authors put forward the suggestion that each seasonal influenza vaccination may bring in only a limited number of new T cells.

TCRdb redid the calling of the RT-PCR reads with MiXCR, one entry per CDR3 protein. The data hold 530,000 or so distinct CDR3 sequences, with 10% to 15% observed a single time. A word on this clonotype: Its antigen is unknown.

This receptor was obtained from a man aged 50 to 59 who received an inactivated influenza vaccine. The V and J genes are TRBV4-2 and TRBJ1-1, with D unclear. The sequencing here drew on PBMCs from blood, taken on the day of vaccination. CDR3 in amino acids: CASSQDRKGAFF. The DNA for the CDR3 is TGTGCCAGCAGCCAAGACAGGAAAGGAGCTTTCTTT.